The next 8 T cell receptor beta chains were all read from a single sample in a study of blood T cell repertoires in COVID-19. The protocol was immunoSEQ multiplex PCR, while the TCRdb copy is restricted to in-frame clones and leaves out a portion. The sample lists about 150,000 clones, 70% to 90% occurring once. Sequencing used peripheral blood. These receptor sequences come from a woman of 80 years or more with COVID-19, enrolled during active disease.

The sample holds one count of this clone. The chain is built from TRBV19 and TRBJ1-6; D might be TRBD1 (5 bases). The CDR3 length is 15 residues. The germline V gene encodes CDR1 LNHDA and CDR2 SQIVND (reference sequence). Trimming took 5 bases from V and 6 from J, leaving 14 bases between them. CDR3 nucleotide sequence: TGTGCCAGTAGTCTCCGATGGGGGGGTAATTCACCCCTCCACTTT. This gives the protein CASSLRWGGNSPLHF.

V is TRBV5-1 and J is TRBJ1-1; D is perhaps TRBD1 (5 bases). In germline, CDR1 is SGHRS, CDR2 YFSETQ. The CDR3 length is 15 residues. Between the trimmed V and J ends, which lost 0 bases and 7 bases, there was a span of 16 bases. The CDR3 DNA is TGCGCCAGCAGCTTGGCCATGGGGCGGTCGGGTGAAGCTTTCTTT. Its translation is CASSLAMGRSGEAFF.

This rearrangement joins TRBV5-1 to TRBJ2-7, with D maybe TRBD1 (5 bases). Trimming cost V 0 bases and J 6 bases, with 7 bases left between them. The germline V gene has CDR1 SGHRS and CDR2 YFSETQ. CDR3 length: 12 residues. The CDR3 DNA follows: TGCGCCAGCAGCTTGGGACAGAGCGAGCAGTACTTC. It translates to CASSLGQSEQYF.

The V gene is TRBV9, the J gene TRBJ2-1, with D tentatively TRBD1 (6 bases). There are 15 residues in the CDR3. Looked up from germline, CDR1 is SGDLS and CDR2 is YYNGEE. V was clipped by 1 base and J by 4 bases, with 12 bases between them. The CDR3 spells CASSVSGTPYNEQFF. The DNA for the CDR3 is TGTGCCAGCAGCGTATCCGGGACACCTTACAATGAGCAGTTCTTC.

The chain employs TRBV5-1 and TRBJ1-1, with 12 bases identical to TRBD1. The CDR3 is 18 residues long. The V segment lost 3 bases and the J segment 5 bases; nucleotides outside the gene matches: 14. Per germline, CDR1 SGHRS and CDR2 YFSETQ. CDR3 loop: CASSSSVGDRGRVTEAFF. DNA for the CDR3: TGCGCCAGCAGCTCCTCGGTCGGGGACAGGGGGCGCGTTACTGAAGCTTTCTTT.

The V call is TRBV4-1, the J call TRBJ2-1; 9 bases are a match to TRBD2. Losses at the gene ends were 1 base for V and 7 bases for J; bases not matched to a gene: 5. CDR1 and CDR2 (germline): MGHRA, YSYEKL. This CDR3 is built from 15 residues. CDR3 residues: CASSQGTSDPNEQFF. The DNA of the CDR3 is TGCGCCAGCAGCCAAGGGACTAGCGACCCGAATGAGCAGTTCTTC.

CDR3 DNA sequence: TGTGCCAGCAGTGGCCCAAAGGGACAGGCATACTATGGCTACACCTTC. It yields the protein CASSGPKGQAYYGYTF. The chain couples TRBV6-1 to TRBJ1-2; 8 nucleotides align to TRBD1. The CDR3 totals 16 residues. Germline CDR1 and CDR2: MNHNS and SASEGT. The V and J ends lost 4 bases and 3 bases, in that order; junction bases with no gene match: 10.

The chain recombines TRBV2 with TRBJ1-5, with TRBD1 matching over 8 bases. V lost 7 bases, J lost 1 base, and 3 bases stayed unmatched. The germline V gene has CDR1 SNHLY and CDR2 FYNNEI. The CDR3 length is 14 residues. CDR3 region: CASTGQGSNQPQHF. The DNA of the CDR3 is TGTGCCAGCACCGGACAGGGAAGCAATCAGCCCCAGCATTTT.